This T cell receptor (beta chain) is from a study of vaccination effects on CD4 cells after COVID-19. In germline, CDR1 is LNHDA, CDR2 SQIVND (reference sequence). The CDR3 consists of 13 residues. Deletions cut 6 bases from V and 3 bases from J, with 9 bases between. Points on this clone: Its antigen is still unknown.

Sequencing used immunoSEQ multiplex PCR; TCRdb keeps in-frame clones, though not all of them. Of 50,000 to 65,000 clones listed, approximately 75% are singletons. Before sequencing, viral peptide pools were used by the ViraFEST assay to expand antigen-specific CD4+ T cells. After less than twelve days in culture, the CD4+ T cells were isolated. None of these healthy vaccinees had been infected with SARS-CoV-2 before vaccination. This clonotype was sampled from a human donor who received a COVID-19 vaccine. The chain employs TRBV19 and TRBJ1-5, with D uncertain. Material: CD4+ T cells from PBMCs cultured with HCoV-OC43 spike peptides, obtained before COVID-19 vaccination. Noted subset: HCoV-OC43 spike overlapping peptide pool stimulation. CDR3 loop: CASRGRNNQPQHF. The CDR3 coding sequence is TGTGCCAGTAGGGGCAGAAACAATCAGCCCCAGCATTTT.